These 3 T cell receptor beta chains came from one sample sequenced in a study of OX40 agonist ivuxolimab in advanced cancers. Produced via immunoSEQ multiplex PCR; TCRdb's table is partial and in-frame only. The sample carries roughly 68,000 clones, 84% recorded once. Here the sequenced sample was CD4+ or CD8+ T cells sorted from blood, taken in a trial of the OX40 agonist ivuxolimab. These receptors were collected from an adult with an advanced solid tumor such as melanoma, head and neck, liver or kidney cancer.

This sequence joins TRBV28 and TRBJ2-7; maybe TRBD1 (5 bases). V gave up 2 bases and J gave up 2 bases, with 13 bases separating them. Germline lookup yields CDR1 MDHEN and CDR2 SYDVKM. The CDR3 runs to 15 residues. Here the CDR3 reads CASSLMRTLPYEQYF. The CDR3 nucleotides are TGTGCCAGCAGTTTAATGAGGACACTACCCTACGAGCAGTACTTC.

The chain employs TRBV5-1 and TRBJ2-2, with TRBD1 matching over 11 bases. Germline lookup yields CDR1 SGHRS and CDR2 YFSETQ. This CDR3 contains 15 residues. Trimming removed 4 bases from V and 6 bases from J; junction bases left unmatched: 5. The CDR3: CASSPWTGGPGELFF. CDR3 in DNA: TGCGCCAGCAGCCCTTGGACAGGGGGCCCCGGGGAGCTGTTTTTT.

This chain links TRBV21-1 with TRBJ1-1. TRBV21-1 counts as a pseudogene. The length of the CDR3 is 15 residues. In DNA form, the CDR3 reads TGTGCCAGCAGCAAGGGCAGGGGCGGGAGCGCTGAAGCTTTCTTT. Translating gives CASSKGRGGSAEAFF.